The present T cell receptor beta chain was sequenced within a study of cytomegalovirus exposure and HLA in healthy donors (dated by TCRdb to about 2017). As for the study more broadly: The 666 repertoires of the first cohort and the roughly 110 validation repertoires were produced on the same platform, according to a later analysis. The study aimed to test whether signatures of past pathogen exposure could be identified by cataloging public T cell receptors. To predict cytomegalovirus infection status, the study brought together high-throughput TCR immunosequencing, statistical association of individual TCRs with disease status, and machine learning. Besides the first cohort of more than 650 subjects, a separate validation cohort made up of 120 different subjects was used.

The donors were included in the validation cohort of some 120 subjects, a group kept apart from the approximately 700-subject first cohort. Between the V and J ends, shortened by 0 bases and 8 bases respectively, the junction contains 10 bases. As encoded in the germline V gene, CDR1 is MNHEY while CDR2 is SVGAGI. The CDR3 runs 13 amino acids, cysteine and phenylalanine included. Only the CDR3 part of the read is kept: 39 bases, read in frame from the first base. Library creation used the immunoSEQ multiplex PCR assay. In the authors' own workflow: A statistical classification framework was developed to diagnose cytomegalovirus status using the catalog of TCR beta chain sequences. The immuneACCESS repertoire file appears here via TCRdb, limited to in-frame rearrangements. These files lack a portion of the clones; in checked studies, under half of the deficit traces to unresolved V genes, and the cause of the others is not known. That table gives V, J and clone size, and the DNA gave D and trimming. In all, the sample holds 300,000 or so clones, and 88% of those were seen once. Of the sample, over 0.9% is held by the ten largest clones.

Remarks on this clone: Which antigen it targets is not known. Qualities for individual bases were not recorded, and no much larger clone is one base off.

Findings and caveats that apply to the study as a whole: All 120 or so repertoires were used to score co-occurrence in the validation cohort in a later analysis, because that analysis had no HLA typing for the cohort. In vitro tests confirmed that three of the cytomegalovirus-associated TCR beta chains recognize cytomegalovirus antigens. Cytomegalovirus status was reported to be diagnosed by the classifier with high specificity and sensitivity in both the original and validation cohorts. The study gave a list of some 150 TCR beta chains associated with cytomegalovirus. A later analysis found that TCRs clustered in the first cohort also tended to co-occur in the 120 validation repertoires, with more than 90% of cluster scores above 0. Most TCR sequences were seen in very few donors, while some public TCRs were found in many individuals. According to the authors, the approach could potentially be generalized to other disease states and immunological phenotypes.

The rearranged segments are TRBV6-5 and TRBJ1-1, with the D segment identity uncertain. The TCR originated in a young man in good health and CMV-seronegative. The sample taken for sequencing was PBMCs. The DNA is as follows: TGTGCCAGCAGTTACTCCGGTTCGGAGGAAGCTTTCTTT. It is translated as CASSYSGSEEAFF.